Reported below is one T cell receptor (beta chain). What it binds is unknown. These data originate in a study of siplizumab effects on memory and regulatory T cells. This CDR3 has 13 amino acids. The V segment lost 6 bases and the J segment 2 bases; nucleotides outside the gene matches: 1. Germline assignment: CDR1 ENHRY and CDR2 SYGVKD. Study-level findings and limits: Roughly 75-96% of proliferating CD4+ or CD8+ clones defied assignment to a naive or memory phenotype. Poor capture below about 10^-5 frequency left most alloreactive clones unmapped to unstimulated subsets. Among mappable alloreactive CD4+ clones, the Treg-derived fraction averaged roughly 70% with siplizumab versus about 26% in controls.

Clones were read by immunoSEQ multiplex PCR, and TCRdb kept only the in-frame ones, dropping some. The sample shows over 60,000 clones, about 89% of them seen only once. The chain links TRBV10-3 to TRBJ1-1; 9 bases are shared with TRBD1. The TCR was taken from a human donor in good health. Sample: CD8+ T cells sorted from blood. In DNA, the CDR3 is TGTGCCATCAGGGACAGGGGAAACACTGAAGCTTTCTTT. Translation gives CAIRDRGNTEAFF.